Listed below are T cell receptor beta chains from one sample, sequenced in a study of cytomegalovirus exposure and HLA in healthy donors. Here immunoSEQ multiplex PCR was the method, and the copy in TCRdb shows in-frame clones only, minus some. In all, the sample yields 40,000 or so clones. The material sequenced was PBMCs. These receptors were obtained from a male donor in good health and CMV-seronegative. Both conserved end residues are part of each CDR3. Fields, in order: CDR3 DNA, CDR3 protein, V gene, J gene, D gene, CDR3 length. A D gene is named only where the DNA matches it firmly.

TGCGCCAGCAGCTTTTCCGGGACAAACTTATACGAGCAGTACTTC	CASSFSGTNLYEQYF	TRBV5-1	TRBJ2-7	NA	15
TGCGCCAGCAGCGGGGGTCCAGATACGCAGTATTTT	CASSGGPDTQYF	TRBV10-1	TRBJ2-3	NA	12
TGTGCCAGCAAAAAATTGTCCGCGACGGGTTCACCCCTCCACTTT	CASKKLSATGSPLHF	TRBV7-2	TRBJ1-6	NA	15
TGTGCCAGCAGTTTCGGGACAGCCCTCTATGGCTACACCTTC	CASSFGTALYGYTF	TRBV28	TRBJ1-2	TRBD1	14
TGTGCCAGCAGCTTTATCGGAGGGGGGGTGTCTAGCACAGATACGCAGTATTTT	CASSFIGGGVSSTDTQYF	TRBV5-6	TRBJ2-3	NA	18
TGTGCCAGCAGCGCTCGACAGGGCCTTAGCAATCAGCCCCAGCATTTT	CASSARQGLSNQPQHF	TRBV4-2	TRBJ1-5	TRBD1	16
TGTGCCAGCAAATGGGGACAGGGGGCCACAGATACGCAGTATTTT	CASKWGQGATDTQYF	TRBV28	TRBJ2-3	TRBD1	15
TGTGCCAGCTCACTCGATCGGGTAGCCGAGCAGTACTTC	CASSLDRVAEQYF	TRBV18	TRBJ2-7	NA	13
TGTGCCAGCAGTGAAACAGGGCCATTCAATCAGCCCCAGCATTTT	CASSETGPFNQPQHF	TRBV6-1	TRBJ1-5	NA	15
TGTGCCAGCAGTGAGGTAGCGGGGGGGCGGGACGAGCAGTACTTC	CASSEVAGGRDEQYF	TRBV6-1	TRBJ2-7	TRBD2	15
TGTGCCAGTAGCGTCAGGGAGGGGAATGAAAAACTGTTTTTT	CASSVREGNEKLFF	TRBV19	TRBJ1-4	NA	14
TGCGCCAGCAGCTTGGGACTAGACAGGGTGAGCGGCTACACCTTC	CASSLGLDRVSGYTF	TRBV5-1	TRBJ1-2	TRBD1	15
TGTGCCACCCACCAGGGTTACGGCGAGCAGTACTTC	CATHQGYGEQYF	TRBV6-6	TRBJ2-7	NA	12
TGTGCCAGCAGTGAATTGGACTTTGAAACTCAGCCCCAGCATTTT	CASSELDFETQPQHF	TRBV6-1	TRBJ1-5	NA	15
TGTGCCAGCAGCCCGTCTGACAGGGCTGGAAACACCATATATTTT	CASSPSDRAGNTIYF	TRBV6-1	TRBJ1-3	TRBD1	15
TGTGCCAGCAGCGCTCTCCCGCTAGCGGGGAGCACAGATACGCAGTATTTT	CASSALPLAGSTDTQYF	TRBV9	TRBJ2-3	TRBD2	17
TGTGCCAGCAGCCTAGCGGGGGGCACGGAGACCCAGTACTTC	CASSLAGGTETQYF	TRBV9	TRBJ2-5	TRBD2	14
TGTGCCAGCAGCTTAAGGTCGGGCCCCCGGGAGCCAGATACGCAGTATTTT	CASSLRSGPREPDTQYF	TRBV7-3	TRBJ2-3	NA	17
TGCGCCAGCAGCCCGCCGTTGGCTAGCGGGGGGGGTTATGAGCAGTTCTTC	CASSPPLASGGGYEQFF	TRBV5-1	TRBJ2-1	TRBD2	17
TGCAGCGTTGGCCAAGCCCATCAGCCCCAGCATTTT	CSVGQAHQPQHF	TRBV29-1	TRBJ1-5	NA	12
TGCGCCAGCAGCTTACAAGTAACCGGGACTCGAAATGTGGGGGAGCTGTTTTTT	CASSLQVTGTRNVGELFF	TRBV5-1	TRBJ2-2	NA	18
TGCGCCAGCAGCTACGGGGGGGGACTCCTCTCCGACAATGAGCAGTTCTTC	CASSYGGGLLSDNEQFF	TRBV5-1	TRBJ2-1	TRBD2	17